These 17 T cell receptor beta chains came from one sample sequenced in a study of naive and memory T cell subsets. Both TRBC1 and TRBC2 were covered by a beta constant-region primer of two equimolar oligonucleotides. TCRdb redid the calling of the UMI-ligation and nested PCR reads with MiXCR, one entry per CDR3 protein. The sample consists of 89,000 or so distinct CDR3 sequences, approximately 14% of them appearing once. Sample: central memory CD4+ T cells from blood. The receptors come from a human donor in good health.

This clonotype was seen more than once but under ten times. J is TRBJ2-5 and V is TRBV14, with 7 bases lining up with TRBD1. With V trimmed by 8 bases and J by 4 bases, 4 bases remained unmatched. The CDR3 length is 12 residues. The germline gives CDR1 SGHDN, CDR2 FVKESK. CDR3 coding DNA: TGTGCCAGCTCCGGGACAGTAGAGACCCAGTACTTC. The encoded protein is CASSGTVETQYF. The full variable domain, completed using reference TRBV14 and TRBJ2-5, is EAGVTQFPSHSVIEKGQTVTLRCDPISGHDNLYWYRRVMGKEIKFLLHFVKESKQDESGMPNNRFLAERTGGTYSTLKVQPAELEDSGVYFCASSGTVETQYFGPGTRLLVL.

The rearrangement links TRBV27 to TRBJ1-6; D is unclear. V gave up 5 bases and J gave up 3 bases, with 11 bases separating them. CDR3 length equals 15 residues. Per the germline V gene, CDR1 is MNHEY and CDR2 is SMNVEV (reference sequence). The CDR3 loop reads CASSPLRSYNSPLHF. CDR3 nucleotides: TGTGCCAGCAGTCCGCTGCGGAGCTATAATTCACCCCTCCACTTT.

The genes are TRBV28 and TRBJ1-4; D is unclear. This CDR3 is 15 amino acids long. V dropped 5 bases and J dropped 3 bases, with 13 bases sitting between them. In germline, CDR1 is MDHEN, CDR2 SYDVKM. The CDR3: CASSRHLSPNEKLFF. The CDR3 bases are TGTGCCAGCAGTCGCCACTTAAGCCCTAATGAAAAACTGTTTTTT. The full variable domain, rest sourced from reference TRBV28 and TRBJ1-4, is DVKVTQSSRYLVKRTGEKVFLECVQDMDHENMFWYRQDPGLGLRLIYFSYDVKMKEKGDIPEGYSVSREKKERFSLILESASTNQTSMYLCASSRHLSPNEKLFFGSGTQLSVL.

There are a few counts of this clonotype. Here the CDR3 reads CASSPMAGGFRSQYF. CDR3 DNA: TGTGCCAGCAGCCCGATGGCAGGGGGATTCCGTTCGCAGTATTTT. The chain recombines TRBV3-1 with TRBJ2-3; 7 nucleotides agree with TRBD1. With V trimmed by 4 bases and J by 10 bases, 14 bases remained unmatched. CDR3 size: 15 residues. The germline gives CDR1 LGHDT, CDR2 YNNKEL (reference sequence).

This CDR3 is CSAGTSGRGGDTQYF. The CDR3, as DNA: TGCAGTGCTGGGACTAGCGGGAGAGGTGGAGATACGCAGTATTTT. The chain couples TRBV20-1 to TRBJ2-3; the match to TRBD2 covers 14 bases. CDR1 is DFQATT and CDR2 is SNEGSKA in the germline V gene (reference sequence). Trimming took 5 bases from V and 5 from J; bases not matched to a gene: 6. This CDR3 spans 15 amino acids.

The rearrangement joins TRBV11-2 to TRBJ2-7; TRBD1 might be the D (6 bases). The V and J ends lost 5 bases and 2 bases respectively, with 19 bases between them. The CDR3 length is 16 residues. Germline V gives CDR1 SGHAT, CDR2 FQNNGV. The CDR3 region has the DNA TGTGCCAGCAGCCCAATAGGCCGGACAGCCACCTACGAGCAGTACTTC. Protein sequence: CASSPIGRTATYEQYF.

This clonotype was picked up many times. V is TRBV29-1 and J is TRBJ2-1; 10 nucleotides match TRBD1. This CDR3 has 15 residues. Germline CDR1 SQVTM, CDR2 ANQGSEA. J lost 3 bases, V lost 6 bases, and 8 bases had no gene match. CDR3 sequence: CSVDRGRGGYNEQFF. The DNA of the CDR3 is TGCAGCGTAGACAGGGGGCGGGGTGGCTACAATGAGCAGTTCTTC.

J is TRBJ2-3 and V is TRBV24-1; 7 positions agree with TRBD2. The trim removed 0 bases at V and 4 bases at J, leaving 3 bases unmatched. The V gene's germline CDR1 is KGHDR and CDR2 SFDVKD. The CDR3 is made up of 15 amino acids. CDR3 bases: TGTGCCACCAGTGATTTGGGGGCGGGGGCAGATACGCAGTATTTT. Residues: CATSDLGAGADTQYF.

The CDR3 DNA reads TGTGCCAGCAGCTTGGGTCGGCCGGGCGACACTGAAGCTTTCTTT. Amino acids: CASSLGRPGDTEAFF. The V and J genes are TRBV7-9 and TRBJ1-1; D is unresolved. V lost 3 bases and J lost 3, with 14 bases in between. Per germline, CDR1 SEHNR and CDR2 FQNEAQ (reference sequence). This CDR3 comprises 15 residues.

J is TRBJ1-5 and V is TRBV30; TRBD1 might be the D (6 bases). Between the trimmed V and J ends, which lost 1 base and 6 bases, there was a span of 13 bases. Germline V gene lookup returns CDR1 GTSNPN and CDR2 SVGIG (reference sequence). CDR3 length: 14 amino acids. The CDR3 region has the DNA TGTGCCTGGAGTGGGACAGAAGTTACTCAGCCCCAGCATTTT. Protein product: CAWSGTEVTQPQHF.

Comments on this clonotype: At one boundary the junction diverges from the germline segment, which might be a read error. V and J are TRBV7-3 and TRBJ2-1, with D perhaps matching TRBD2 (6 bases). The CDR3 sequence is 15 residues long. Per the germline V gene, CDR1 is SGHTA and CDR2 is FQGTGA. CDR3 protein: CASSLTAGGYNEQFF. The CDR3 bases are TGTGCCAGCAGCCTAACAGCGGGTGGATACAATGAGCAGTTCTTC.

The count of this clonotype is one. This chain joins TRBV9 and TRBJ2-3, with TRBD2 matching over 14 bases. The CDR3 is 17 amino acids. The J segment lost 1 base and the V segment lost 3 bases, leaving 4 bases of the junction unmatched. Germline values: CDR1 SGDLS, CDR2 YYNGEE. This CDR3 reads CASSEGLAGAGTDTQYF. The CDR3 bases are TGTGCCAGCAGCGAGGGACTAGCGGGGGCAGGCACAGATACGCAGTATTTT. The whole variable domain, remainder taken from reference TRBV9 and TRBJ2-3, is DSGVTQTPKHLITATGQRVTLRCSPRSGDLSVYWYQQSLDQGLQFLIQYYNGEERAKGNILERFSAQQFPDLHSELNLSSLELGDSALYFCASSEGLAGAGTDTQYFGPGTRLTVL.

The CDR3 DNA follows: TGCAGTGCAGTTCCCGGGGGAGGGGGTGAAAAACTGTTTTTT. As protein: CSAVPGGGGEKLFF. This chain uses TRBV20-1 with TRBJ1-4, with TRBD1 as a possible D gene (6 bases). V dropped 6 bases and J dropped 7 bases, with 18 bases sitting between them. Germline lookup yields CDR1 DFQATT and CDR2 SNEGSKA (reference sequence). The CDR3 loop spans 14 amino acids.

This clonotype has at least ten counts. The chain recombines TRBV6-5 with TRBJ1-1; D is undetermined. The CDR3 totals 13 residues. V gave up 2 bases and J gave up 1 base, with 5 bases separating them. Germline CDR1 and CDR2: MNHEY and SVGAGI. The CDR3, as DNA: TGTGCCAGCAGTTACAGACAGAACACTGAAGCTTTCTTT. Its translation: CASSYRQNTEAFF.

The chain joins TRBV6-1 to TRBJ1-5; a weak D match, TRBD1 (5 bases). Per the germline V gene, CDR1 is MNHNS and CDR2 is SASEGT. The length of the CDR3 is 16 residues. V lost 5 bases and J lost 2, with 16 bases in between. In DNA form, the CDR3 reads TGTGCCAGCAGTCCAGGACCAGGGAGTGGCAATCAGCCCCAGCATTTT. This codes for CASSPGPGSGNQPQHF.

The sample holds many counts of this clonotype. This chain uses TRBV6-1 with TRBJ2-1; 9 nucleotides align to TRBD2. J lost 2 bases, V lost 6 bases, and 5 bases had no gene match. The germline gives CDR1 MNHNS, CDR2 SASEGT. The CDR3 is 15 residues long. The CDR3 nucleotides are TGTGCCAGCAGGCGGGGGGGCCTGGCCTACAATGAGCAGTTCTTC. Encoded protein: CASRRGGLAYNEQFF.

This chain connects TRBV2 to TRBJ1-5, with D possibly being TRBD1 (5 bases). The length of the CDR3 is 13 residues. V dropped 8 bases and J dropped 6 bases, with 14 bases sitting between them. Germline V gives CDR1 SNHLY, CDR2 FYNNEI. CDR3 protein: CASRIGTAQPQHF. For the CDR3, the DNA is TGTGCCAGCCGTATAGGGACGGCTCAGCCCCAGCATTTT. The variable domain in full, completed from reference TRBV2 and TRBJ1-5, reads EPEVTQTPSHQVTQMGQEVILRCVPISNHLYFYWYRQILGQKVEFLVSFYNNEISEKSEIFDDQFSVERPDGSNFTLKIRSTKLEDSAMYFCASRIGTAQPQHFGDGTRLSIL.